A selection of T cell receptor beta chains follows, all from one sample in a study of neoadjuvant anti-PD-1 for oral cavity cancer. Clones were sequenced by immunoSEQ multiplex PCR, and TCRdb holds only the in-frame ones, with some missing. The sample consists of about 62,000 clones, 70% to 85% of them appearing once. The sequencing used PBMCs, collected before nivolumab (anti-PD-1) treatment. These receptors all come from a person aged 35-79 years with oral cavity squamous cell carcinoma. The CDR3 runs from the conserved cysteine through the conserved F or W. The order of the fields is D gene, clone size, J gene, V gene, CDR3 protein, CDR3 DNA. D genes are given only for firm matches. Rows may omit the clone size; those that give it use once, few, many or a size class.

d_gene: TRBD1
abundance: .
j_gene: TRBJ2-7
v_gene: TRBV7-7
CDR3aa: CASSLSQGAGEQYF
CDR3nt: TGTGCCAGCAGCTTATCACAGGGGGCGGGCGAGCAGTACTTC

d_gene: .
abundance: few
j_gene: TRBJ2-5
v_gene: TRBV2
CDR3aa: CARSGQGRETQYF
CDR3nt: TGTGCCCGTTCGGGGCAGGGGAGAGAGACCCAGTACTTC

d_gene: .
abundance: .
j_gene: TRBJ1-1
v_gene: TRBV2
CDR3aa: CASSADTNTEAFF
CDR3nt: TGTGCCAGCAGTGCGGACACAAACACTGAAGCTTTCTTT

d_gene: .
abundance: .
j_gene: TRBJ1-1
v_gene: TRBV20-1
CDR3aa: CSAIMGSRAFF
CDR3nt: TGCAGTGCCATAATGGGGAGCCGAGCTTTCTTT

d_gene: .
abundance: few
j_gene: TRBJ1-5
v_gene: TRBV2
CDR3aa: CASSETRSNQPQHF
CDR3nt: TGTGCCAGCAGTGAAACGAGAAGCAATCAGCCCCAGCATTTT

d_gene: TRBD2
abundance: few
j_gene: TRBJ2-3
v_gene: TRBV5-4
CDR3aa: CASSLRGGGTDTQYF
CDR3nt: TGTGCCAGCAGCTTGCGGGGGGGCGGCACAGATACGCAGTATTTT

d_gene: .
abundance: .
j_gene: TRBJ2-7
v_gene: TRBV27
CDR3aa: CASAQGIGNEQYF
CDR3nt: TGTGCCAGCGCCCAAGGGATCGGCAACGAGCAGTACTTC

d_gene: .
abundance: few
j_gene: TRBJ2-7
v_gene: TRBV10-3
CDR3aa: CAISEFDYEQYF
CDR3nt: TGTGCCATCAGTGAATTTGACTACGAGCAGTACTTC

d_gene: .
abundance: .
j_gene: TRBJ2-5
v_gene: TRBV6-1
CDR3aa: CASSEARVPGETQYF
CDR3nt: TGTGCCAGCAGTGAAGCGAGAGTCCCCGGAGAGACCCAGTACTTC

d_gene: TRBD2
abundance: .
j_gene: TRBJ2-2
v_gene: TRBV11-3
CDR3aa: CASSWTSGRSTGELFF
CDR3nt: TGTGCCAGCAGCTGGACTAGCGGGAGGAGCACCGGGGAGCTGTTTTTT

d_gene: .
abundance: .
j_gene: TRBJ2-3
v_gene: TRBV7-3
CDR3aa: CASSPQASPTDTQYF
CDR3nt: TGTGCCAGCAGCCCACAGGCCTCCCCCACAGATACGCAGTATTTT

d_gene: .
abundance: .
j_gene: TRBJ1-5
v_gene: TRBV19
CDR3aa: CASSTVSNQPQHF
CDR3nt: TGTGCCAGTAGTACGGTTAGCAATCAGCCCCAGCATTTT

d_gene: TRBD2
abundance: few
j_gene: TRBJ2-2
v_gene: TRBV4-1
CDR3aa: CASSQDELAGVGGRNTGELFF
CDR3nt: TGCGCCAGCAGCCAAGATGAACTAGCGGGAGTAGGGGGTAGGAACACCGGGGAGCTGTTTTTT

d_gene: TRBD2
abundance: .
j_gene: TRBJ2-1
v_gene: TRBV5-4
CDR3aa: CASSLARGGNNEQFF
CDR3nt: TGTGCCAGCAGCTTGGCCCGGGGGGGGAACAATGAGCAGTTCTTC

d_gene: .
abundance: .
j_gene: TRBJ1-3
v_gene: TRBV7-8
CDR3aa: CASSLNFRRTGNTIYF
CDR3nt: TGTGCCAGCAGCTTAAATTTTAGGAGAACTGGAAACACCATATATTTT

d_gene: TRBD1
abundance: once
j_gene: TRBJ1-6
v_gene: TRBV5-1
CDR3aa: CASSVTGETNSPLHF
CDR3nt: TGCGCCAGCAGCGTGACAGGGGAAACCAATTCACCCCTCCACTTT

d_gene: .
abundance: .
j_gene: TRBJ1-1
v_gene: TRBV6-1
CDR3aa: CASRTSNTEAFF
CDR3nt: TGTGCCAGCAGAACATCGAACACTGAAGCTTTCTTT

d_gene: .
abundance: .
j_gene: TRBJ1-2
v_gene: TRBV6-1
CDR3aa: CASSEKQENYGYTF
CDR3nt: TGTGCCAGCAGTGAAAAACAGGAAAACTATGGCTACACCTTC

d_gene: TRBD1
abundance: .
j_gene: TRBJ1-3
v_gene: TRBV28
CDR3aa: CASSPQGGSGNTIYF
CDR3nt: TGTGCCAGCAGTCCTCAGGGGGGATCTGGAAACACCATATATTTT

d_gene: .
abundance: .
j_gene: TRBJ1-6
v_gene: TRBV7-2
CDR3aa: CASSAAGVISPLHF
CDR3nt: TGTGCCAGCAGCGCAGCGGGGGTGATATCACCCCTCCACTTT

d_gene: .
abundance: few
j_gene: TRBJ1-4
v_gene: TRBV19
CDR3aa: CASSGYSGGNEKLFF
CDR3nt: TGTGCCAGTAGTGGGTACAGCGGAGGTAATGAAAAACTGTTTTTT

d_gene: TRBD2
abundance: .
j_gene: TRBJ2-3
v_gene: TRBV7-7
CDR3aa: CASSLTSGGDTQYF
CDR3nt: TGTGCCAGCAGCCTGACTAGCGGGGGGGATACGCAGTATTTT

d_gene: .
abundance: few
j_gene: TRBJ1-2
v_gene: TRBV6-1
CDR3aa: CAMGVSRDHGYTF
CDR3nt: TGTGCCATGGGAGTATCCAGGGACCATGGCTACACCTTC

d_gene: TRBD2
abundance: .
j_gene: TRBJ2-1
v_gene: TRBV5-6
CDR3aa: CASSLAGAGGPYNEQFF
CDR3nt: TGTGCCAGCAGCTTGGCCGGAGCGGGGGGACCCTACAATGAGCAGTTCTTC

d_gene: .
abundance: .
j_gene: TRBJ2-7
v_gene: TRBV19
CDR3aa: CASSARGGDEQYF
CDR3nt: TGTGCCAGTAGTGCCCGGGGAGGTGACGAGCAGTACTTC

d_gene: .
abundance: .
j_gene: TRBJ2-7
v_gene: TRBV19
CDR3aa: CASGRDKYEQYF
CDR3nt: TGTGCCAGTGGCAGGGATAAGTACGAGCAGTACTTC

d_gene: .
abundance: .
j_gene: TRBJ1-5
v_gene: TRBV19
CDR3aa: CASNPGPLLKWPNQPQHF
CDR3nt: TGTGCCAGTAACCCAGGGCCCTTGCTGAAATGGCCAAATCAGCCCCAGCATTTT

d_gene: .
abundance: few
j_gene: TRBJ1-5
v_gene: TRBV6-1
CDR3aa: CAVADSNQPQHF
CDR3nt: TGTGCCGTGGCGGATAGCAATCAGCCCCAGCATTTT

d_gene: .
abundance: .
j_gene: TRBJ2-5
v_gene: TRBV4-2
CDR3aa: CASSLDPKETQYF
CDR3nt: TGTGCCAGCAGCTTAGACCCGAAAGAGACCCAGTACTTC

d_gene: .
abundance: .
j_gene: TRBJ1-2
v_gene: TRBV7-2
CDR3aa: CASSLSEVGGYTF
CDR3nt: TGTGCCAGCAGCTTGTCCGAGGTTGGTGGCTACACCTTC

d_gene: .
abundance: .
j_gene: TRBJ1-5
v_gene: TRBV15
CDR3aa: CATSRDGGPSNQPQHF
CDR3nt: TGTGCCACCAGCAGAGATGGGGGGCCTAGCAATCAGCCCCAGCATTTT

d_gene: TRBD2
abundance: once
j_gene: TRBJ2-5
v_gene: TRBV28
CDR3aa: CASSPSGRVQETQYF
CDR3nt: TGTGCCAGCAGTCCTAGCGGGAGGGTTCAAGAGACCCAGTACTTC

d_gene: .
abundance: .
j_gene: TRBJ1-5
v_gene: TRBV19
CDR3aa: CASSMTSNQPQHF
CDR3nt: TGTGCCAGTAGTATGACAAGTAATCAGCCCCAGCATTTT

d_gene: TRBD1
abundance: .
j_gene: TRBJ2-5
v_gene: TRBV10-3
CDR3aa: CAISVGQGKETQYF
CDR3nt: TGTGCCATCAGTGTTGGACAGGGGAAAGAGACCCAGTACTTC

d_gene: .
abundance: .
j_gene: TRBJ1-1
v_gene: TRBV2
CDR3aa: CASGRNPEAFF
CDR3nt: TGTGCCAGCGGTCGAAACCCTGAAGCTTTCTTT

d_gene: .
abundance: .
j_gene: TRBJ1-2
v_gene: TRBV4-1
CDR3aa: CASSQDQGVNYGYTF
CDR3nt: TGCGCCAGCAGCCAAGATCAAGGGGTAAACTATGGCTACACCTTC

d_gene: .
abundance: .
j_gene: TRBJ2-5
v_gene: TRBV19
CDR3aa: CASSTRRDKQETQYF
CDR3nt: TGTGCCAGTAGTACGAGACGGGACAAGCAAGAGACCCAGTACTTC

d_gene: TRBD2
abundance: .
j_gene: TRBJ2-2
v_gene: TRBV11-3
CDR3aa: CASSLGLAGAGELFF
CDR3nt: TGTGCCAGCAGCTTAGGCCTAGCGGGAGCCGGGGAGCTGTTTTTT

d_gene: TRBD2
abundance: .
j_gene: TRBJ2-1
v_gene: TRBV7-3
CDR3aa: CASSLLGTSGYNEQFF
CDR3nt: TGTGCCAGCAGCTTATTAGGGACTAGCGGATACAATGAGCAGTTCTTC

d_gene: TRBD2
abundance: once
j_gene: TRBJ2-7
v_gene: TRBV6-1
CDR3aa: CASSEGLAGGPRYEQYF
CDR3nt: TGTGCCAGCAGTGAGGGACTAGCGGGAGGGCCGAGGTACGAGCAGTACTTC

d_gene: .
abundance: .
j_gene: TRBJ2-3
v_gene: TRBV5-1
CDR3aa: CASSVEGGSSRDTQYF
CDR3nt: TGCGCCAGCAGCGTGGAAGGCGGCAGCTCCAGGGATACGCAGTATTTT

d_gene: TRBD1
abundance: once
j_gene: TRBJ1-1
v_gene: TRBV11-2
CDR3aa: CASSQQWDRAAEAFF
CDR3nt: TGTGCCAGCAGCCAGCAATGGGACAGGGCGGCTGAAGCTTTCTTT

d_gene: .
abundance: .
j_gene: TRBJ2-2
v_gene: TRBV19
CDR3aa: CASSIRQGTGELFF
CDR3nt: TGTGCCAGTAGTATACGGCAGGGGACCGGGGAGCTGTTTTTT

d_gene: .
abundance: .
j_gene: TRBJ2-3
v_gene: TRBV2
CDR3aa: CAIQKGGVTDTQYF
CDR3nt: TGTGCCATTCAAAAGGGGGGAGTGACAGATACGCAGTATTTT

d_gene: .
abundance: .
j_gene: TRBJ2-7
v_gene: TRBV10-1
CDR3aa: CASSESGRAEQYF
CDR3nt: TGCGCCAGCAGTGAGTCAGGAAGGGCCGAGCAGTACTTC

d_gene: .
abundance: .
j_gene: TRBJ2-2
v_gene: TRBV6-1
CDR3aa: CATKDSVNTGELFF
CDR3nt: TGTGCCACAAAGGACTCCGTGAACACCGGGGAGCTGTTTTTT

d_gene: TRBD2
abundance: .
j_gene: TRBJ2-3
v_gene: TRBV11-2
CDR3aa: CASSLGLAGGHDTQYF
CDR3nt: TGTGCCAGCAGCTTAGGACTAGCGGGAGGACACGATACGCAGTATTTT

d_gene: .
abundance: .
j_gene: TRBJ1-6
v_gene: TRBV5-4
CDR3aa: CASSSGPYNSPLHF
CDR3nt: TGTGCCAGCAGTTCTGGGCCTTATAATTCACCCCTCCACTTT

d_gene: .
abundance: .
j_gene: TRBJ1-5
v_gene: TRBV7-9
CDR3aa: CASSLEYNQPQHF
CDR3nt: TGTGCCAGCAGCTTAGAGTACAATCAGCCCCAGCATTTT

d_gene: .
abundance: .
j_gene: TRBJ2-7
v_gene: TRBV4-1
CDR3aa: CASSQPMGGAEQYF
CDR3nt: TGCGCCAGCAGCCAACCAATGGGGGGCGCCGAGCAGTACTTC

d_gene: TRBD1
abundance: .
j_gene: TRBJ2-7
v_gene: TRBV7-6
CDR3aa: CASSRDRGAYEQYF
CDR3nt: TGTGCCAGCAGCCGCGACAGGGGAGCTTACGAGCAGTACTTC

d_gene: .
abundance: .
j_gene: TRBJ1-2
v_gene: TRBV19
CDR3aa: CASESYDYGYTF
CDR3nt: TGTGCCAGCGAGTCTTATGACTATGGCTACACCTTC